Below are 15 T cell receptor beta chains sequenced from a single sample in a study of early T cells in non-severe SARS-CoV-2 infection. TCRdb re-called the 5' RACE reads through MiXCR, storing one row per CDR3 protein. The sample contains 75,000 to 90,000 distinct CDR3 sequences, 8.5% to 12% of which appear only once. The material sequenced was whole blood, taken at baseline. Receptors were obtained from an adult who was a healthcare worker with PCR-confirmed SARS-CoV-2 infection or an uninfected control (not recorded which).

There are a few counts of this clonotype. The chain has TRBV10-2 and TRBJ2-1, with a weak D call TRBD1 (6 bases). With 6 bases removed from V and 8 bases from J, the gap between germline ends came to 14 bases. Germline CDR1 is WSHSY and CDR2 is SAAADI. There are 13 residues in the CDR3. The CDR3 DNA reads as TGCGCCAGCAGAACGCAGGGGAGCCATGAGCAGTTCTTC. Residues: CASRTQGSHEQFF.

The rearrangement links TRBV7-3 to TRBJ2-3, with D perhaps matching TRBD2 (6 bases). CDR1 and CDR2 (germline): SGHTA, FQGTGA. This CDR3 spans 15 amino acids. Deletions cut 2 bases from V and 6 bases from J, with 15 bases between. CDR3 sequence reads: CASSLSGKEGDTQYF. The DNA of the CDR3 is TGTGCCAGCAGCTTATCCGGGAAGGAGGGGGATACGCAGTATTTT. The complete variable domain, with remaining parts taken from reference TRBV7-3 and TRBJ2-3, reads GAGVSQTPSNKVTEKGKYVELRCDPISGHTALYWYRQSLGQGPEFLIYFQGTGAADDSGLPNDRFFAVRPEGSVSTLKIQRTERGDSAVYLCASSLSGKEGDTQYFGPGTRLTVL.

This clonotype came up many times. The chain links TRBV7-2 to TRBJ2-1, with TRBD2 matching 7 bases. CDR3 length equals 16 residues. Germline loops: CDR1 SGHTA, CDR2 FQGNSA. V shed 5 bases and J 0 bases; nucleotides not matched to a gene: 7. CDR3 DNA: TGTGCCAGCAGCCGAGGGACTACTCGCTCCTACAATGAGCAGTTCTTC. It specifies CASSRGTTRSYNEQFF. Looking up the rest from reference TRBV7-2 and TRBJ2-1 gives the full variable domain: GAGVSQSPSNKVTEKGKDVELRCDPISGHTALYWYRQSLGQGLEFLIYFQGNSAPDKSGLPSDRFSAERTGGSVSTLTIQRTQQEDSAVYLCASSRGTTRSYNEQFFGPGTRLTVL.

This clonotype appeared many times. The CDR3: CASRIDWGAKNIQYF. CDR3 bases: TGTGCCAGCAGAATAGACTGGGGAGCCAAAAACATTCAGTACTTC. This rearrangement joins TRBV2 to TRBJ2-4, with no clear D. CDR1 is SNHLY, CDR2 FYNNEI, per germline. There are 15 residues in the CDR3. Trimming cost V 6 bases and J 0 bases, with 12 bases left between them. Together with reference TRBV2 and TRBJ2-4, the CDR3 gives the full variable domain: EPEVTQTPSHQVTQMGQEVILRCVPISNHLYFYWYRQILGQKVEFLVSFYNNEISEKSEIFDDQFSVERPDGSNFTLKIRSTKLEDSAMYFCASRIDWGAKNIQYFGAGTRLSVL.

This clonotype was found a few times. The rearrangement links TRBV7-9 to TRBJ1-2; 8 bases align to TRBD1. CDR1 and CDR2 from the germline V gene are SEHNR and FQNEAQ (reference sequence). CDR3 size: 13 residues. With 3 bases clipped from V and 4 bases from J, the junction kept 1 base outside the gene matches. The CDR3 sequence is CASSFQGAYGYTF. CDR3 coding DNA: TGTGCCAGCAGCTTCCAGGGGGCCTATGGCTACACCTTC.

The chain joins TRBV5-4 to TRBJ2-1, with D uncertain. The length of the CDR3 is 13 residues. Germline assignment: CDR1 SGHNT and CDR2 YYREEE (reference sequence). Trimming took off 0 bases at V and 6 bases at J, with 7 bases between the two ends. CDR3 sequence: CASSLVGSNEQFF. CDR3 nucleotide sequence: TGTGCCAGCAGCTTGGTGGGATCCAATGAGCAGTTCTTC.

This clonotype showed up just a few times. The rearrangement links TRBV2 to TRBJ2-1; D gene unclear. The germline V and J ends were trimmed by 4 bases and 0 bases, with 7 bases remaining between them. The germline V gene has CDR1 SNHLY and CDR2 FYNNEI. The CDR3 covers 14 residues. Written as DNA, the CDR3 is TGTGCCAGCAGTGCGCTAGTCTCCTACAATGAGCAGTTCTTC. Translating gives CASSALVSYNEQFF.

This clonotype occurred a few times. DNA of the CDR3: TGTGCCAGCAGCGCCGGGACAGGGGTGGGAAAGAGCTCCTACGAGCAGTACTTC. Residues: CASSAGTGVGKSSYEQYF. This chain links TRBV12-3 or TRBV12-4 with TRBJ2-7, with 10 bases identical to TRBD1. Trimming took 6 bases from V and 0 from J; bases not matched to a gene: 14. The CDR3 spans 18 residues.

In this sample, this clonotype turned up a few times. CDR3 coding DNA: TGTGCCAGTAGTAACTTGAACAATGAGCAGTTCTTC. This gives the protein CASSNLNNEQFF. V and J are TRBV19 and TRBJ2-1; unclear D gene. CDR1 LNHDA and CDR2 SQIVND come from the germline V gene (reference sequence). CDR3 length: 12 residues. The germline V and J ends were trimmed by 4 bases and 5 bases, with 6 bases remaining between them.

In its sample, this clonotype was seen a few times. The CDR3: CASSRLAGKEGEQFF. CDR3 nucleotides: TGTGCCAGCAGTCGACTAGCGGGAAAAGAAGGTGAGCAGTTCTTC. This chain joins TRBV28 and TRBJ2-1, with 11 bases identical to TRBD2. From germline, CDR1 is MDHEN and CDR2 SYDVKM. J gave up 9 bases and V 5 bases, and 9 bases lay outside the gene matches. The CDR3 loop spans 15 amino acids.

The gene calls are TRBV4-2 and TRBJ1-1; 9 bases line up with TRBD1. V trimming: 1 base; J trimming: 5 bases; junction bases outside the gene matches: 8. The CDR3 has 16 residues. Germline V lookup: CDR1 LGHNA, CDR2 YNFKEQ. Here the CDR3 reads CASSQGERQGGTEAFF. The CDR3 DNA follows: TGTGCCAGCAGCCAAGGGGAGAGACAGGGGGGGACTGAAGCTTTCTTT.

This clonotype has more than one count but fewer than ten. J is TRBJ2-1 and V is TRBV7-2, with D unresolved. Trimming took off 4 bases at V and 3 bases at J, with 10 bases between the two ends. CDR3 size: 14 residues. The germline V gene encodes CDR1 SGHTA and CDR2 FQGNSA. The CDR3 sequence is CASSSPPSYNEQFF. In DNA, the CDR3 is TGTGCCAGCAGCTCCCCCCCTAGCTACAATGAGCAGTTCTTC.

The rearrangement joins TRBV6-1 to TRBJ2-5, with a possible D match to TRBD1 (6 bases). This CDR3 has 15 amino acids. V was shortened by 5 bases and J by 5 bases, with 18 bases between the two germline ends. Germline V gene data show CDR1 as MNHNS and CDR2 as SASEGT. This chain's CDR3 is CASSTSGQWGETQYF. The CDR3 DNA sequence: TGTGCCAGCAGTACAAGCGGACAGTGGGGGGAGACCCAGTACTTC.

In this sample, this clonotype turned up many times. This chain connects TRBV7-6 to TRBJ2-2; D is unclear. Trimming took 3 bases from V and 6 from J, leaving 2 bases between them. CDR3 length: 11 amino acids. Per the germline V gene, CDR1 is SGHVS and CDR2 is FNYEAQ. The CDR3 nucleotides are TGTGCCAGCAGCTTTGCCGGGGAGCTGTTTTTT. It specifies CASSFAGELFF.

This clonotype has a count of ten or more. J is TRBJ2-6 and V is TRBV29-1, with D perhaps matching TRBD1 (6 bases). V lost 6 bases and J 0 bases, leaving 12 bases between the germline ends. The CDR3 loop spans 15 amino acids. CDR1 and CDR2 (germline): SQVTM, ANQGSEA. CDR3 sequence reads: CSVTTGNSGANVLTF. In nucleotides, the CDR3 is TGCAGCGTCACCACAGGGAACTCTGGGGCCAACGTCCTGACTTTC.